This T cell receptor (beta chain) was sequenced in a study of technical replicates of blood from four donors. The table came from immunoSEQ multiplex PCR; TCRdb's copy has only in-frame clones and leaves some out. The table records roughly 85,000 clones, approximately 93% of them present only once. Trimming pared 7 bases from V and 3 bases from J, leaving 12 bases between. Germline CDR1 reads MNHNS; CDR2 reads SASEGT. This CDR3 region has 13 residues. This TCR came from a human donor in good health. The V gene is TRBV6-1, the J gene TRBJ1-1; perhaps TRBD1 as D (6 bases). The sample comprised T cells isolated from PBMCs. This chain's CDR3 is CASTQGPYTEAFF. The CDR3 bases are TGTGCCAGCACTCAGGGGCCTTACACTGAAGCTTTCTTT.